The sample holds a few counts of the clone carrying this T cell receptor (beta chain). TCRdb recomputed calls from the RT-PCR reads with MiXCR, one row per CDR3 protein. The table has more than 600,000 distinct CDR3 sequences, approximately 15% seen once; the top ten hold 3% to 4.5%. The CDR3 spans 16 residues. V lost 3 bases and J lost 7, with 16 bases in between. Germline CDR1 and CDR2: MGHRA and YSYEKL. Material for sequencing was memory CD4+ T cells from blood. The rearrangement joins TRBV4-1 to TRBJ1-6; a weak D match, TRBD1 (5 bases). The sequence derives from a female donor in good health, serving as a healthy control. CDR3: CASSHPRDRENSPLHF. The CDR3 nucleotides are TGCGCCAGCAGCCATCCCCGGGACCGCGAGAATTCACCCCTCCACTTT.